The 4 T cell receptor beta chains below come from one sample, sequenced in a study of PD-1 blockade in classical Hodgkin lymphoma. Relapse was seen in all patients after autologous stem cell transplantation, and brentuximab vedotin exposure was variable. This table comes from immunoSEQ multiplex PCR, and its TCRdb copy is limited to in-frame clones, with some not included. This repertoire shows 39,000 or so clones, 70% to 90% found once; its top ten account for 5.5% to 6.5%. This specimen consisted of peripheral blood mononuclear cells (PBMCs), obtained before the second cycle of nivolumab. These receptors were obtained from a human donor with classical Hodgkin lymphoma.

The chain couples TRBV7-8 to TRBJ2-7; D is unclear. CDR1 SGHVS and CDR2 FQNEAQ come from the germline V gene. CDR3 length: 16 amino acids. Trimming shortened V by 5 bases and J by 3 bases, and 20 bases separated the two germline ends. Here the CDR3 reads CASSPSVAGRLYEQYF. The CDR3, as DNA: TGTGCCAGCAGCCCAAGCGTGGCAGGTAGGCTCTACGAGCAGTACTTC.

CDR3 DNA: TGTGCCAGCAGTGTGGGACCGCTCTACGAGCAGTACTTC. Translating gives CASSVGPLYEQYF. The chain carries TRBV6-1 and TRBJ2-7, with D perhaps assigned TRBD1 or TRBD2 (5 bases each). The CDR3 extends over 13 amino acids. Deletions cut 4 bases from V and 3 bases from J, with 10 bases between. CDR1 is MNHNS, CDR2 SASEGT, per germline.

The rearrangement links TRBV11-3 to TRBJ2-1; D ambiguous. From germline, CDR1 is SGHNT and CDR2 YENEEA. The CDR3 loop spans 16 amino acids. V shed 3 bases and J shed 5 bases, with 17 bases lying between them. This CDR3 reads CASSLASMSLNNEQFF. The CDR3 nucleotides are TGTGCCAGCAGCTTGGCCTCGATGTCCCTCAACAATGAGCAGTTCTTC.

The chain combines TRBV5-5 with TRBJ1-6; the D gene is possibly TRBD1 (5 bases). This CDR3 has 15 residues. Deletions cut 1 base from V and 6 bases from J, with 11 bases between. Germline CDR1 reads SGHKS; CDR2 reads YYEKEE (reference sequence). CDR3 DNA sequence: TGTGCCAGCAGCTTGCGAGGGGCAATTAATTCACCCCTCCACTTT. This translates into CASSLRGAINSPLHF.